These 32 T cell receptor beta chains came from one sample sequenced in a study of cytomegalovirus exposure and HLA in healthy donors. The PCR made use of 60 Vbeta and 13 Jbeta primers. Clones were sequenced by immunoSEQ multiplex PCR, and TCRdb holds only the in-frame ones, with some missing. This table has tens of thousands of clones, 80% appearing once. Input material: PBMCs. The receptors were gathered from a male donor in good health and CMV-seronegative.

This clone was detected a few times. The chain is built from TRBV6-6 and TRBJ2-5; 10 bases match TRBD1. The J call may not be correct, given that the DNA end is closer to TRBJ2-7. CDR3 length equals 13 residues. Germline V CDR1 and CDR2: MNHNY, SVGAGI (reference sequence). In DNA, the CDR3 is TGTGCCAGCAGATTCGACAGGGGGCCCGAGCAGTACTTC. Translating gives CASRFDRGPEQYF.

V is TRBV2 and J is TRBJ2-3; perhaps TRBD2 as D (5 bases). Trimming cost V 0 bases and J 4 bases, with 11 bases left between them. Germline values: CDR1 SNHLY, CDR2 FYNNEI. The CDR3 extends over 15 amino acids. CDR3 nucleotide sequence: TGTGCCAGCAGTGAAGCGCGGGTTGCGGCAGATACGCAGTATTTT. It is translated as CASSEARVAADTQYF. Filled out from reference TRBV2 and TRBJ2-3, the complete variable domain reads EPEVTQTPSHQVTQMGQEVILRCVPISNHLYFYWYRQILGQKVEFLVSFYNNEISEKSEIFDDQFSVERPDGSNFTLKIRSTKLEDSAMYFCASSEARVAADTQYFGPGTRLTVL.

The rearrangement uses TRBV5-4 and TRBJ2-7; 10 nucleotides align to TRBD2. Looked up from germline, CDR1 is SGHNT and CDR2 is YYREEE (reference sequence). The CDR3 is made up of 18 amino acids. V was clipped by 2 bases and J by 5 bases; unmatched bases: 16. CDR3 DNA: TGTGCCAGCAGCTTAACCCTGGCCACTGCTAGCGGGAGCAACGAGCAGTACTTC. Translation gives CASSLTLATASGSNEQYF.

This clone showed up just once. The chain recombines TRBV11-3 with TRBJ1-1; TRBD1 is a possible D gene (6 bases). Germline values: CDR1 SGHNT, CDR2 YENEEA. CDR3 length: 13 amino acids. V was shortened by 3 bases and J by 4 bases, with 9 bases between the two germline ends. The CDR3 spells CASSFGGLTEAFF. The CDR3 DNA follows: TGTGCCAGCAGCTTTGGGGGCCTCACTGAAGCTTTCTTT. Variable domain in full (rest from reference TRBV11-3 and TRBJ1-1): EAGVVQSPRYKIIEKKQPVAFWCNPISGHNTLYWYLQNLGQGPELLIRYENEEAVDDSQLPKDRFSAERLKGVDSTLKIQPAELGDSAVYLCASSFGGLTEAFFGQGTRLTVV.

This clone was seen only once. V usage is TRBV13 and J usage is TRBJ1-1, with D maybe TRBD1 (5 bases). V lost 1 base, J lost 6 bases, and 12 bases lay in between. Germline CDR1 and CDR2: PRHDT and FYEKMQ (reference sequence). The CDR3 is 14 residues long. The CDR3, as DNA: TGTGCCAGCAGCTTAGAGGGGCGGACGGCTGAAGCTTTCTTT. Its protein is CASSLEGRTAEAFF. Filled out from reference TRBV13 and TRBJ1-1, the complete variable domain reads AAGVIQSPRHLIKEKRETATLKCYPIPRHDTVYWYQQGPGQDPQFLISFYEKMQSDKGSIPDRFSAQQFSDYHSELNMSSLELGDSALYFCASSLEGRTAEAFFGQGTRLTVV.

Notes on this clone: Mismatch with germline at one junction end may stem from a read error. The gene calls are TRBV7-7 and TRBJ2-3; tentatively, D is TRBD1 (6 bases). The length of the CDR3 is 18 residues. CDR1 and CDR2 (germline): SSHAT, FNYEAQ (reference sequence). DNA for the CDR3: TGTGCTAGCAGTCCCTTTGTGACGTGGACAGAAAACACAGATACGCAGTATTTT. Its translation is CASSPFVTWTENTDTQYF.

The CDR3 here is CSVGDRGRLNGYTF. CDR3 bases: TGCAGCGTTGGGGACAGGGGGCGCTTGAATGGCTACACCTTC. The chain links TRBV29-1 to TRBJ1-2; 12 bases are a match to TRBD1. This CDR3 is 14 amino acids long. In germline, CDR1 is SQVTM, CDR2 ANQGSEA. Unmatched junction bases numbered 6, after V lost 4 bases and J lost 6 bases.

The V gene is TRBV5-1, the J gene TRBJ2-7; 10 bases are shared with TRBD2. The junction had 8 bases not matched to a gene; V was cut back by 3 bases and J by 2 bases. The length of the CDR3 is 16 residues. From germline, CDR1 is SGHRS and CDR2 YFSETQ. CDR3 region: CASSWATSGTAYEQYF. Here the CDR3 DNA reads TGCGCCAGCAGCTGGGCCACTAGCGGGACCGCCTACGAGCAGTACTTC.

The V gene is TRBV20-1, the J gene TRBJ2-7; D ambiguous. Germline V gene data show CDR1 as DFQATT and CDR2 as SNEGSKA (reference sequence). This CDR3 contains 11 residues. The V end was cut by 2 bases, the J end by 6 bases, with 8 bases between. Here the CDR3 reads CSARLVSEQYF. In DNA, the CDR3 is TGCAGTGCTAGACTAGTAAGCGAGCAGTACTTC.

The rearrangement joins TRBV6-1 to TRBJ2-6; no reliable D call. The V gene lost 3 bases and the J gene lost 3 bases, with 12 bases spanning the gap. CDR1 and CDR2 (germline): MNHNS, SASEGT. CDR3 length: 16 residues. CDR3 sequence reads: CASSEQVAGGANVLTF. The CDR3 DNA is TGTGCCAGCAGTGAGCAGGTTGCAGGTGGGGCCAACGTCCTGACTTTC.

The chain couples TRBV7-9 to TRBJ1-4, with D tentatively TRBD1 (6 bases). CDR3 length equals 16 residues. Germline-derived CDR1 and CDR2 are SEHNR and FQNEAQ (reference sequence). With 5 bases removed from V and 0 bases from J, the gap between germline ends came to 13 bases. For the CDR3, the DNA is TGTGCCAGCAGCCCCGACAGGCTTACAACTAATGAAAAACTGTTTTTT. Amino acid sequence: CASSPDRLTTNEKLFF.

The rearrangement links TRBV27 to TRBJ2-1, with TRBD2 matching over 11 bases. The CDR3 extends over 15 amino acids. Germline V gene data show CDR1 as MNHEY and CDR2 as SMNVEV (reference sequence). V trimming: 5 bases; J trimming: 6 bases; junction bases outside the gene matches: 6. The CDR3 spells CASSPTSGGRNEQFF. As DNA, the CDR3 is TGTGCCAGCAGTCCAACTAGCGGGGGCCGCAATGAGCAGTTCTTC.

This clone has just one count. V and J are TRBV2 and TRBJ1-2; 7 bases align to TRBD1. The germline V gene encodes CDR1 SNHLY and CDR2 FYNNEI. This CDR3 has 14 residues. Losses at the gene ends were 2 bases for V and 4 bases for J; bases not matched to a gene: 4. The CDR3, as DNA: TGTGCCAGCAGTGAACGGGACAGCACCTATGGCTACACCTTC. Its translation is CASSERDSTYGYTF. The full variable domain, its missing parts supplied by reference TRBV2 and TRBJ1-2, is EPEVTQTPSHQVTQMGQEVILRCVPISNHLYFYWYRQILGQKVEFLVSFYNNEISEKSEIFDDQFSVERPDGSNFTLKIRSTKLEDSAMYFCASSERDSTYGYTFGSGTRLTVV.

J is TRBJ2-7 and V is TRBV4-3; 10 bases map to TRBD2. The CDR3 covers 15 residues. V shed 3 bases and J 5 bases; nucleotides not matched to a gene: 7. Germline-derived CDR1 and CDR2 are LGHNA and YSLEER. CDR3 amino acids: CASSHTLAGVNEQYF. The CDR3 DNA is TGCGCCAGCAGCCATACCCTAGCGGGAGTCAACGAGCAGTACTTC.

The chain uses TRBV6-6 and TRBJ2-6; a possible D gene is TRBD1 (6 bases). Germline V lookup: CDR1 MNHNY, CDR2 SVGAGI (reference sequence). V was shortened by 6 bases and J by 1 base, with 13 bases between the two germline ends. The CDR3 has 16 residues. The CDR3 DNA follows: TGTGCCAGCAGACCCACAACAGGGTCTGGGGCCAACGTCCTGACTTTC. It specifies CASRPTTGSGANVLTF.

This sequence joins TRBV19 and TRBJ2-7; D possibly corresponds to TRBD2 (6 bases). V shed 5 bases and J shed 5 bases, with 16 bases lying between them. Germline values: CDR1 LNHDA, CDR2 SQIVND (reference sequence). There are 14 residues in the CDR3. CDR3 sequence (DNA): TGTGCCAGTAGTTTGTCTTGGAGGGGAAACGAGCAGTACTTC. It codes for CASSLSWRGNEQYF.

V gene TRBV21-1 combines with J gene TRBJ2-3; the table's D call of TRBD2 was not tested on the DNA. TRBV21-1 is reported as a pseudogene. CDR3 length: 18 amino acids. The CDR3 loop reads CASSKSGSGSLLLHTQYF. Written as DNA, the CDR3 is TGTGCCAGCAGCAAGTCGGGGTCTGGCAGTCTTCTCTTGCACACGCAGTATTTT.

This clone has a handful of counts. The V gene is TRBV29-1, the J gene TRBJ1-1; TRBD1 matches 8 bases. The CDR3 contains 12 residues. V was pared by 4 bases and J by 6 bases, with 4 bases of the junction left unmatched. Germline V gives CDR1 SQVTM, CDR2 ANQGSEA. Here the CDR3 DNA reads TGCAGCGTTGCGGCAGGGGGCCCTGAAGCTTTCTTT. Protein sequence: CSVAAGGPEAFF.

The CDR3 here is CASSQDMTSGSGPDTQYF. CDR3 DNA: TGCGCCAGCAGCCAAGATATGACTAGCGGGAGTGGCCCAGATACGCAGTATTTT. The chain employs TRBV4-1 and TRBJ2-3, with TRBD2 matching over 12 bases. Looked up from germline, CDR1 is MGHRA and CDR2 is YSYEKL. V dropped 0 bases and J dropped 4; count of bases not matched to a gene: 8. CDR3 size: 18 residues.

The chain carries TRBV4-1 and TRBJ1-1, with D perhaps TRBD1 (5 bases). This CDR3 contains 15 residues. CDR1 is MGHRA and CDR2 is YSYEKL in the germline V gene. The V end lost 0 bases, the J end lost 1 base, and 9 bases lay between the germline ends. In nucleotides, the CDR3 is TGCGCCAGCAGCCAAGAGGGGGGAAAGAACACTGAAGCTTTCTTT. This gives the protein CASSQEGGKNTEAFF.

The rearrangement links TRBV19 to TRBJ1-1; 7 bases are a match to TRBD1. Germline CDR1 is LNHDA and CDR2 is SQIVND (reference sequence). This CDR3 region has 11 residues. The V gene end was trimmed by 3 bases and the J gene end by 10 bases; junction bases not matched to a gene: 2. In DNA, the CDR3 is TGTGCCAGTAGTATTGACAGGGCAGCTTTCTTT. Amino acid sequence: CASSIDRAAFF.

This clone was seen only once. CDR3 nucleotide sequence: TGTGCCACCAGCAGAGAGAGGACTAGCCCAGAGACCCAGTACTTC. It encodes CATSRERTSPETQYF. The chain uses TRBV15 and TRBJ2-5; 8 nucleotides match TRBD2. Germline V gene sequence: CDR1 LNHNV, CDR2 YYDKDF (reference sequence). CDR3 length: 15 residues. V lost 0 bases and J lost 4; bases outside the gene matches: 4.

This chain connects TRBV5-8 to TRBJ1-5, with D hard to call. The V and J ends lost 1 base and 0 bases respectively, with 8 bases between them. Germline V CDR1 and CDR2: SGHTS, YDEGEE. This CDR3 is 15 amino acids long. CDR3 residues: CASSLNTFSNQPQHF. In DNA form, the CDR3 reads TGTGCCAGCAGCTTGAACACATTTAGCAATCAGCCCCAGCATTTT.

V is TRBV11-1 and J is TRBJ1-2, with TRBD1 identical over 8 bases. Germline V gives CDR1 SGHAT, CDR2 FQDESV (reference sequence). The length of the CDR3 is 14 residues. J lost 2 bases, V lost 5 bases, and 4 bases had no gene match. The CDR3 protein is CASSRGQGNYGYTF. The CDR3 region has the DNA TGTGCCAGCAGCCGAGGACAGGGCAACTATGGCTACACCTTC.

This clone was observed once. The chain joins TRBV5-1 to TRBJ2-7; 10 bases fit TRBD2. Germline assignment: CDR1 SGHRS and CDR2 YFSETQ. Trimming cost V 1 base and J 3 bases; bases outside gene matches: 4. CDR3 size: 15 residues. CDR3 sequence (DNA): TGCGCCAGCAGCTTGCCTACTAGCGGGATCTACGAGCAGTACTTC. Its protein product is CASSLPTSGIYEQYF.

The CDR3 sequence: CASTPMDRVQADTQYF. The CDR3 bases are TGTGCCAGCACTCCGATGGACAGGGTTCAGGCAGATACGCAGTATTTT. This rearrangement joins TRBV2 to TRBJ2-3; TRBD1 aligns across 8 bases. J lost 4 bases, V lost 7 bases, and 13 bases had no gene match. The CDR3 sequence is 16 residues long. Germline assignment: CDR1 SNHLY and CDR2 FYNNEI.

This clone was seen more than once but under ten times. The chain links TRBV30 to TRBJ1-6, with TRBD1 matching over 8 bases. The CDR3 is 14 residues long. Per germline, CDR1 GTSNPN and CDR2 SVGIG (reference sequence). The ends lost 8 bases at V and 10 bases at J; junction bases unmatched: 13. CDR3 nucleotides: TGTGCCGCTGCTCAGGGGGCGATTGGGTCACCCCTCCACTTT. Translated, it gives CAAAQGAIGSPLHF.

The CDR3 DNA follows: TGTGCCTGGAGCCATGGGACTAGCCAAGAGACCCAGTACTTC. This sequence encodes CAWSHGTSQETQYF. The gene calls are TRBV30 and TRBJ2-5; 8 positions agree with TRBD2. The trim removed 3 bases at V and 1 base at J, leaving 4 bases unmatched. Per the germline V gene, CDR1 is GTSNPN and CDR2 is SVGIG (reference sequence). The CDR3 is made up of 14 amino acids.

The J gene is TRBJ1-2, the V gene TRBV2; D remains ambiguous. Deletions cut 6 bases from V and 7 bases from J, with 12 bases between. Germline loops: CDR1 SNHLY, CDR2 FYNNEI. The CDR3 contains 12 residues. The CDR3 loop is CASRSTQSGYTF. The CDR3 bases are TGTGCCAGCAGATCCACCCAGTCTGGCTACACCTTC.

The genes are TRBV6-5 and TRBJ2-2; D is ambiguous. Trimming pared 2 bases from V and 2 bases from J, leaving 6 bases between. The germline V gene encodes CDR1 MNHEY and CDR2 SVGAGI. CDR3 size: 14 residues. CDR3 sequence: CASSYVQNTGELFF. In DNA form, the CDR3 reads TGTGCCAGCAGTTACGTTCAAAACACCGGGGAGCTGTTTTTT.

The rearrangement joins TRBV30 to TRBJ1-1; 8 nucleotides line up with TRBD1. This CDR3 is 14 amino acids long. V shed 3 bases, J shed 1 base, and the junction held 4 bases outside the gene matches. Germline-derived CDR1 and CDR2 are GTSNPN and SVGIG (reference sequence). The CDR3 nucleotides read TGTGCCTGGAGGAAGGACAGGGCGAACACTGAAGCTTTCTTT. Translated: CAWRKDRANTEAFF.

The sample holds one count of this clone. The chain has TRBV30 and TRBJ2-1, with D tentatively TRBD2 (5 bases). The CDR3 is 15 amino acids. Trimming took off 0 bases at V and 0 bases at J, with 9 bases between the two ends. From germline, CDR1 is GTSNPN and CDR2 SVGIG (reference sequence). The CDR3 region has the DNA TGTGCCTGGAGTGTATGGCTAGCCTCCTACAATGAGCAGTTCTTC. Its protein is CAWSVWLASYNEQFF.